This T cell receptor (beta chain) derives from a study of blood T cell repertoires in COVID-19 (dated by TCRdb to the early 2020s). Broadly, across the study: Samples from collaborators originated in the United States, Italy and Spain and spanned both the acute and convalescent phases of COVID-19. The material from the prospective study consisted of cDNA or gDNA derived from T cells, B-cell-depleted T cells, or PBMCs. Deeply sampled blood TCRbeta repertoires from subjects exposed to, actively infected with, or recovered from COVID-19 were included in the dataset. The repertoires were made available in a free public database intended to serve as a resource for research on the immune response to SARS-CoV-2. Samples were obtained from the ongoing ImmuneRACE study (first 160 participants) and from some 1,200 subjects provided by 6 global collaborators. A de-identified subject ID, COVID-19 status, age in years and sex were almost always included in the sample metadata. Where available, HLA class I and class II types were taken from metadata supplied by the sample provider and were not determined by assay-based typing.

Overall study outcomes, separate from this receptor: Clinical and demographic metadata were provided uncurated, with the amount varying by source and participant.

The collaborating institutions used their own protocols to collect whole blood in K2EDTA tubes. For TCRbeta analysis, collaborators shipped samples as frozen whole blood, isolated PBMCs, or DNA extracted from either of those sample types. Trimming accounts for 7 bases at V and 5 bases at J, while the number of junction bases matched to no gene is 21. The CDR3 contains 19 residues, cysteine and phenylalanine counted. Only the CDR3 region is kept as DNA, spanning 57 bases read in frame from base 1. CDR1 is given as SQVTM and CDR2 as ANQGSEA, both from the germline V gene. TCRbeta CDR3 regions were amplified from genomic DNA by means of the immunoSEQ Assay, a bias-controlled multiplex PCR. Turning to the authors' computational methods: Nucleated cell counts per sample were estimated from amplification of reference gene primers within the assay. To quantify the absolute abundance of each unique TCRbeta CDR3 rearrangement, sequence reads were collapsed and filtered. Productive Simpson clonality was computed per sample as the square root of Simpson's diversity index over productive rearrangements. This is the immuneACCESS table as TCRdb keeps it, with only in-frame sequences that have V and J called. A part of the clones is gone; compared with another copy, unresolved V genes explain less than half, and the rest is unexplained. V and J calls and clone size come straight from that table; D and trimming were deduced from the DNA. For this sample the table gives approximately 270,000 clones, of which just under 85% were detected only once. The biggest ten clones account for 8.9% of the sample.

A remark on this clone: Its antigen remains unidentified. Base qualities are not provided; no much larger clone lies one nucleotide away.

The sample was peripheral blood. The rearrangement combines TRBV29-1 with TRBJ2-1, with TRBD2 matching 12 junction bases. This TCR was sampled from a man at least 80 years old with acute or convalescent COVID-19. The CDR3 region has the sequence CSAVSSWTSGKINNNEQFF. The sequenced DNA: TGCAGCGCTGTCTCCTCCTGGACTAGCGGGAAGATTAATAACAATGAGCAGTTCTTC.